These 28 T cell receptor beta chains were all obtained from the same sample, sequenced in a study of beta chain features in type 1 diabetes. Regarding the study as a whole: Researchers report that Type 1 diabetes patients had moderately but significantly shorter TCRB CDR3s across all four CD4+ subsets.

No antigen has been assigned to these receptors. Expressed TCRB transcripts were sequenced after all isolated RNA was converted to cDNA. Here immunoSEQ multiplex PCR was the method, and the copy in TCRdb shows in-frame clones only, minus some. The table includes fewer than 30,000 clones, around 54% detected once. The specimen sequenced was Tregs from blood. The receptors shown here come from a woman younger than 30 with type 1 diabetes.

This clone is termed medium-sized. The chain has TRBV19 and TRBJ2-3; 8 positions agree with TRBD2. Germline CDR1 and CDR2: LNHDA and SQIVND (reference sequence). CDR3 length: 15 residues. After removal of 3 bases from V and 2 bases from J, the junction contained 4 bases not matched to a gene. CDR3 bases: TGTGCCAGTAGTATCTCTAGCGGGTACACAGATACGCAGTATTTT. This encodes CASSISSGYTDTQYF. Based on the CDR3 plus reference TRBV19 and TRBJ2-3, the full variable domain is DGGITQSPKYLFRKEGQNVTLSCEQNLNHDAMYWYRQDPGQGLRLIYYSQIVNDFQKGDIAEGYSVSREKKESFPLTVTSAQKNPTAFYLCASSISSGYTDTQYFGPGTRLTVL.

Here the CDR3 DNA reads TGTGCCAGCAGCCCGGGACAGGGGAACGGCTACACCTTC. This gives the protein CASSPGQGNGYTF. The rearrangement joins TRBV7-3 to TRBJ1-2; 10 bases align to TRBD1. V trimming: 5 bases; J trimming: 8 bases; junction bases outside the gene matches: 5. Germline V CDR1 and CDR2: SGHTA, FQGTGA. This CDR3 region has 13 residues. Full variable domain (rest looked up from reference TRBV7-3 and TRBJ1-2): GAGVSQTPSNKVTEKGKYVELRCDPISGHTALYWYRQSLGQGPEFLIYFQGTGAADDSGLPNDRFFAVRPEGSVSTLKIQRTERGDSAVYLCASSPGQGNGYTFGSGTRLTVV.

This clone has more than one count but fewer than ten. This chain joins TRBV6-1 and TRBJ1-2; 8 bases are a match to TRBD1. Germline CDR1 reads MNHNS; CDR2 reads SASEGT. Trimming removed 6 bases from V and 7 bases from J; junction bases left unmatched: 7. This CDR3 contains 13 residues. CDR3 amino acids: CASSDRGVSGYTF. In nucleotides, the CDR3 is TGTGCCAGCAGCGACAGGGGTGTGTCTGGCTACACCTTC.

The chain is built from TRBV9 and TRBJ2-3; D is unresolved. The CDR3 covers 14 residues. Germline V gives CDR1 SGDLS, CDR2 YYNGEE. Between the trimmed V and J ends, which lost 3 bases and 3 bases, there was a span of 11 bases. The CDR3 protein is CASSDRSSTDTQYF. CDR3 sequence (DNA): TGTGCCAGCAGCGACCGGTCTAGTACAGATACGCAGTATTTT.

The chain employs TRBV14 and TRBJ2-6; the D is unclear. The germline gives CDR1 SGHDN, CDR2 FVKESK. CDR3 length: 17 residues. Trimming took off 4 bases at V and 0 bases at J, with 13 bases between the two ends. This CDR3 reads CASSPLTDSSGANVLTF. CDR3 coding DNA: TGTGCCAGCAGCCCGCTAACAGATTCCTCTGGGGCCAACGTCCTGACTTTC.

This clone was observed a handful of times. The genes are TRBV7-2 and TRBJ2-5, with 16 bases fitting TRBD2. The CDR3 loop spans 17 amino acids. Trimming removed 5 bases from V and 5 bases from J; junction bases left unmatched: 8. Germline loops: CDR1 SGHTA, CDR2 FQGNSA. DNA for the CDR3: TGTGCCAGCAGCCCCCAAGGGGGACTAGCGGGAGGGGAGACCCAGTACTTC. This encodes CASSPQGGLAGGETQYF. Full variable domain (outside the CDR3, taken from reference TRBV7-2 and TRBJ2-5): GAGVSQSPSNKVTEKGKDVELRCDPISGHTALYWYRQSLGQGLEFLIYFQGNSAPDKSGLPSDRFSAERTGGSVSTLTIQRTQQEDSAVYLCASSPQGGLAGGETQYFGPGTRLLVL.

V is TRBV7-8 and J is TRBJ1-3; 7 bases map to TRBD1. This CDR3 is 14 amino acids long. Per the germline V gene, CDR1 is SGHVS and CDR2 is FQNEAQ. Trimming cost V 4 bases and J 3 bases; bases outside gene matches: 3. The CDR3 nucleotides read TGTGCCAGCAGCTCGACAGGGTTTGGAAACACCATATATTTT. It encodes CASSSTGFGNTIYF.

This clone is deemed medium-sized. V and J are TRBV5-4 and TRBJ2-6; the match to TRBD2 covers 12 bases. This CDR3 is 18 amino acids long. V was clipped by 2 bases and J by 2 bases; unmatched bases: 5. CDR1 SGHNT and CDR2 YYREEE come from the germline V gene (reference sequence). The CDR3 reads CASSFATSGRTGANVLTF. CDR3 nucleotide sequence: TGTGCCAGCAGCTTTGCGACTAGCGGGAGAACTGGGGCCAACGTCCTGACTTTC.

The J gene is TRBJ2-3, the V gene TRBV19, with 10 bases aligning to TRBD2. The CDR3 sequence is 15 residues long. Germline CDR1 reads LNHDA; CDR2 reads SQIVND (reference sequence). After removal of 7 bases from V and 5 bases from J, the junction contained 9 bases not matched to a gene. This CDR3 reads CASKLSSGRVDTQYF. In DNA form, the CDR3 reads TGTGCCAGTAAACTTTCTAGCGGGAGAGTAGATACGCAGTATTTT.

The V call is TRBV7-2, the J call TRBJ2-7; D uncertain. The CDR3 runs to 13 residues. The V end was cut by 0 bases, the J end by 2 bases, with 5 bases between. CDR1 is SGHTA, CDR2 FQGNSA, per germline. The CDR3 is CASSLAAAYEQYF. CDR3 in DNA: TGTGCCAGCAGCTTAGCGGCCGCCTACGAGCAGTACTTC.

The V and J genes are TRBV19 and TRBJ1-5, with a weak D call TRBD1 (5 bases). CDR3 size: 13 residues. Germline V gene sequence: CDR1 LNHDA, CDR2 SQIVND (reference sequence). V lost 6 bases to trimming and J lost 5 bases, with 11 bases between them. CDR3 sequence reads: CASRSGSDQPQHF. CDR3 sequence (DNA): TGTGCCAGTAGGTCAGGGTCCGATCAGCCCCAGCATTTT.

The chain's CDR3 is CASSSPTGALGYGYTF. The CDR3 DNA reads as TGCGCCAGCAGCTCACCGACAGGGGCTCTGGGATATGGCTACACCTTC. The chain carries TRBV5-1 and TRBJ1-2; 8 nucleotides align to TRBD1. The CDR3 runs to 16 residues. Germline assignment: CDR1 SGHRS and CDR2 YFSETQ. The ends lost 3 bases at V and 5 bases at J; junction bases unmatched: 12.

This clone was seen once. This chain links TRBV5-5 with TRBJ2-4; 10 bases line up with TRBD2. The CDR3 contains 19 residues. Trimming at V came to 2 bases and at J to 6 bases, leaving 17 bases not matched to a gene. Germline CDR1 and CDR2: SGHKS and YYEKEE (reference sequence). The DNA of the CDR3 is TGTGCCAGCAGCTTCGGACTAGCGGTCGCTTTATTTCAGGGAAACATTCAGTACTTC. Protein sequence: CASSFGLAVALFQGNIQYF.

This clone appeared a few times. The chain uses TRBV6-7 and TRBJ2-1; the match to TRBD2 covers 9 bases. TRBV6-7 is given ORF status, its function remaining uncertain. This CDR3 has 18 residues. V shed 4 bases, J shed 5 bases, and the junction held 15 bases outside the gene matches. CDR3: CASSFRSGPSGEDNEQFF. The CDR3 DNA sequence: TGTGCCAGCAGTTTTCGGTCGGGGCCTAGCGGGGAGGACAATGAGCAGTTCTTC.

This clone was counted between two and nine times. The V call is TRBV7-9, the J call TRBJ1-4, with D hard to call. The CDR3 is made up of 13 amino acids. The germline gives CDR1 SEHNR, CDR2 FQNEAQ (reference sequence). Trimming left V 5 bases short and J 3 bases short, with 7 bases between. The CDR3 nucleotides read TGTGCCAGCAGCCCGGTGGCTAATGAAAAACTGTTTTTT. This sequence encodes CASSPVANEKLFF.

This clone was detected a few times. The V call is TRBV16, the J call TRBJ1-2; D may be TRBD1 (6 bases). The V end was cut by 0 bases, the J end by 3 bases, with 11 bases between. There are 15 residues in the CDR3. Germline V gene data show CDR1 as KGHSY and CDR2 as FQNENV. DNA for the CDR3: TGTGCCAGCAGCCAATCCAGGGGCCTCGACTATGGCTACACCTTC. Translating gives CASSQSRGLDYGYTF.

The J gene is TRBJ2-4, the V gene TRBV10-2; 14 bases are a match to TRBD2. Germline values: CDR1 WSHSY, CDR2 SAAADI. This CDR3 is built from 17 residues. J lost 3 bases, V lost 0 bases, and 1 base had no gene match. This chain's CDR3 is CASSESGLAGGKNIQYF. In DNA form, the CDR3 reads TGCGCCAGCAGTGAGTCAGGACTAGCGGGGGGCAAAAACATTCAGTACTTC.

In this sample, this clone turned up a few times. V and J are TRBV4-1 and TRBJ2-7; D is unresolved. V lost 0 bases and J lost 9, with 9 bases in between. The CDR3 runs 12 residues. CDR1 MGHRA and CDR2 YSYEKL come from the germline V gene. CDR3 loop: CASSQEGSRQYF. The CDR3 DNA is TGCGCCAGCAGCCAAGAAGGTAGCCGGCAGTACTTC.

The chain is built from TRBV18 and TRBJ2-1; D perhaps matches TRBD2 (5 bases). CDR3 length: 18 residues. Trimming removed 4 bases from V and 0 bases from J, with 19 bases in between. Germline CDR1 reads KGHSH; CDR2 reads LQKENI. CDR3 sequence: CASSLEVYGVSSYNEQFF. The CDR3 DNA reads TGTGCCAGCTCACTAGAGGTATACGGGGTAAGCTCCTACAATGAGCAGTTCTTC.

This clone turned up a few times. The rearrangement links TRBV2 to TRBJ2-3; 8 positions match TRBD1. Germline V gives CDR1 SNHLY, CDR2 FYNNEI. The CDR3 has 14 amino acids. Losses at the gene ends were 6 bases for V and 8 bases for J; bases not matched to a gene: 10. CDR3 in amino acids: CASSQTGVDGTQYF. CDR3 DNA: TGTGCCAGCAGCCAGACAGGGGTCGATGGTACGCAGTATTTT.

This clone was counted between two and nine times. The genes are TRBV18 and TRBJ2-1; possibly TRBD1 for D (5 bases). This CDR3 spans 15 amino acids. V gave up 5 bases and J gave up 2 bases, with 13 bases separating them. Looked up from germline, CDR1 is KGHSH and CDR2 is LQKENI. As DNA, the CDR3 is TGTGCCAGCTCAAGGGGTCCGGATCCCTACAATGAGCAGTTCTTC. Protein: CASSRGPDPYNEQFF.

The CDR3 loop reads CASSISGQTAKNIQYF. The CDR3 coding sequence is TGTGCCAGTAGTATAAGCGGTCAGACAGCCAAAAACATTCAGTACTTC. The V call is TRBV19, the J call TRBJ2-4, with D perhaps matching TRBD2 (5 bases). CDR1 and CDR2 (germline): LNHDA, SQIVND (reference sequence). V was cut by 2 bases and J by 0 bases, with 11 bases left in between. The CDR3 length is 16 residues.

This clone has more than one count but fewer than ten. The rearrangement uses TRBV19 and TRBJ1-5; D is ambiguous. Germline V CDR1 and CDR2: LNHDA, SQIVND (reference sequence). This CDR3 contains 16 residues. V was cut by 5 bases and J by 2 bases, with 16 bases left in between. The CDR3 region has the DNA TGTGCCAGTAGTCCGGCGGGGATTCAAGGCAATCAGCCCCAGCATTTT. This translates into CASSPAGIQGNQPQHF.

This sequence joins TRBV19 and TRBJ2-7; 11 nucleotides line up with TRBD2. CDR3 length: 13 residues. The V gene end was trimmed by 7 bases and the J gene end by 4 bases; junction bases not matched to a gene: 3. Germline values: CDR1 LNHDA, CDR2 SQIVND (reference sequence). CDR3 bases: TGTGCCAGTAAAGGGACTAGCGGATACGAGCAGTACTTC. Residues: CASKGTSGYEQYF.

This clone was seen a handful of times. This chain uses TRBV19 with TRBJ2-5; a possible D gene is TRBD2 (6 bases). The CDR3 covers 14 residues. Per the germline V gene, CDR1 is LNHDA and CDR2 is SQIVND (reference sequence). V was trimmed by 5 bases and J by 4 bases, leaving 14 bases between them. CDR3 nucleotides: TGTGCCAGTAGTCAGGGACTCGAAGGAGAGACCCAGTACTTC. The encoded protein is CASSQGLEGETQYF. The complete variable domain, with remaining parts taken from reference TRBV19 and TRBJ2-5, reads DGGITQSPKYLFRKEGQNVTLSCEQNLNHDAMYWYRQDPGQGLRLIYYSQIVNDFQKGDIAEGYSVSREKKESFPLTVTSAQKNPTAFYLCASSQGLEGETQYFGPGTRLLVL.

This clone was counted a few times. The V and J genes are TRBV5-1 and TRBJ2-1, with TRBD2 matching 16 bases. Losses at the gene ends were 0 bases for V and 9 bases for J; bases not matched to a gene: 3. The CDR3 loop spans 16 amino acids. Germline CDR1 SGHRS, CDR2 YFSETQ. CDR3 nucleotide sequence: TGCGCCAGCAGCTTGGCCGGGACTAGCGGGAGGGCTGAGCAGTTCTTC. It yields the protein CASSLAGTSGRAEQFF. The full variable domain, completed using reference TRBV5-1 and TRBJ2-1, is KAGVTQTPRYLIKTRGQQVTLSCSPISGHRSVSWYQQTPGQGLQFLFEYFSETQRNKGNFPGRFSGRQFSNSRSEMNVSTLELGDSALYLCASSLAGTSGRAEQFFGPGTRLTVL.

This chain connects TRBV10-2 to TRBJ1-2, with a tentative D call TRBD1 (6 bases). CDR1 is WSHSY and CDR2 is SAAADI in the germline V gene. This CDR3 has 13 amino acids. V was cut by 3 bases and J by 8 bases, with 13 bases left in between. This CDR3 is CASSERGATGYTF. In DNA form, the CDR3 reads TGCGCCAGCAGTGAACGGGGGGCGACCGGCTACACCTTC.

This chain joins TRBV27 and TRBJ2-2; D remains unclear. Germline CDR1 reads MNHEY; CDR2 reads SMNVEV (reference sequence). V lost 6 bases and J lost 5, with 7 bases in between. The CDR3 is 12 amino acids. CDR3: CASRRTTGELFF. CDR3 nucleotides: TGTGCCAGCAGGCGAACTACCGGGGAGCTGTTTTTT.